Listed here is a single T cell receptor (beta chain). The length of the CDR3 is 17 residues. V trimming: 6 bases; J trimming: 4 bases; junction bases outside the gene matches: 17. CDR1 and CDR2 (germline): DFQATT, SNEGSKA (reference sequence). Using a J-beta primer mix together with a sample-barcoded 5' primer, a second PCR was run for roughly 7 to 11 cycles. With 12 random nucleotides, a template-switch adaptor tagged each individual cDNA molecule. CDR3-containing paired-end reads numbering at least 2.5 million came from each sample. TCRdb ran MiXCR on the 5' RACE reads and lists one entry per CDR3 protein. The table shows about 640,000 distinct CDR3 sequences, with 58% occurring only once. This entry is derived from a study of blood T cells in healthy people across ages.

The material sequenced was blood. The TCR originated in a man between 60 and 75 years old in good health. The chain uses TRBV20-1 and TRBJ2-1; 8 positions agree with TRBD2. The CDR3 DNA sequence: TGCAGTGCACCGAGCGGGCGGGGGGACCTTTTTTACAATGAGCAGTTCTTC. The encoded protein is CSAPSGRGDLFYNEQFF.